Each of the 6 T cell receptor beta chains below was sequenced from the same sample in a study of cytomegalovirus exposure and HLA in healthy donors. The PCR had 60 Vbeta and 13 Jbeta primers. TCRdb's copy holds only in-frame clones and misses some; the assay was immunoSEQ multiplex PCR. Here the sample spans fewer than 75,000 clones, roughly 83% being singletons. The material sequenced was PBMCs. The receptors were sampled from a man aged 25 to 40 in good health and CMV-seronegative.

The rearrangement links TRBV9 to TRBJ1-3, with D possibly TRBD1 on 6 matching bases. The V and J ends lost 4 bases and 3 bases respectively, with 14 bases between them. Germline CDR1 reads SGDLS; CDR2 reads YYNGEE. The CDR3 is 15 residues long. CDR3 DNA: TGTGCCAGCAGCCCCATCAGGGGCGGTGGAAACACCATATATTTT. Its translation: CASSPIRGGGNTIYF.

This chain uses TRBV15 with TRBJ2-7, with D possibly matching TRBD2 (6 bases). The CDR3 has 14 residues. Germline V gene sequence: CDR1 LNHNV, CDR2 YYDKDF (reference sequence). V was shortened by 0 bases and J by 5 bases, with 11 bases between the two germline ends. In nucleotides, the CDR3 is TGTGCCACCAGCAGAGATGGGGGGATCGACGAGCAGTACTTC. Amino acids: CATSRDGGIDEQYF. The complete variable domain, with remaining parts taken from reference TRBV15 and TRBJ2-7, reads DAMVIQNPRYQVTQFGKPVTLSCSQTLNHNVMYWYQQKSSQAPKLLFHYYDKDFNNEADTPDNFQSRRPNTSFCFLDIRSPGLGDTAMYLCATSRDGGIDEQYFGPGTRLTVT.

This clone was detected a few times. The chain joins TRBV6-6 to TRBJ2-7; D might be TRBD2 (6 bases). The CDR3 spans 13 residues. V was cut by 7 bases and J by 3 bases, with 13 bases left in between. Germline lookup yields CDR1 MNHNY and CDR2 SVGAGI (reference sequence). For the CDR3, the DNA is TGTGCCAGCACTGGAGGAGGGAGCTACGAGCAGTACTTC. Its protein product is CASTGGGSYEQYF.

V usage is TRBV27 and J usage is TRBJ1-3; D uncertain. This CDR3 has 13 residues. Trimming shortened V by 2 bases and J by 0 bases, and 2 bases separated the two germline ends. Germline CDR1 and CDR2: MNHEY and SMNVEV (reference sequence). The CDR3 sequence is CASSLLSGNTIYF. CDR3 in DNA: TGTGCCAGCAGTTTACTCTCTGGAAACACCATATATTTT.

This clone was observed a few times. The V and J genes are TRBV10-3 and TRBJ2-3; a weak D match, TRBD1 (5 bases). This CDR3 spans 14 amino acids. The V end was cut by 2 bases, the J end by 2 bases, with 8 bases between. Germline CDR1 and CDR2: ENHRY and SYGVKD. The CDR3 loop reads CAISEDRFTDTQYF. In DNA form, the CDR3 reads TGTGCCATCAGTGAGGACAGATTCACAGATACGCAGTATTTT.

CDR3 protein: CASSLAVGGGPYEQYF. The CDR3 DNA reads as TGTGCCAGCAGCTTAGCTGTAGGGGGAGGGCCCTACGAGCAGTACTTC. V and J are TRBV7-2 and TRBJ2-7; D may be TRBD2 (7 bases). Germline CDR1 is SGHTA and CDR2 is FQGNSA. Trimming took off 0 bases at V and 2 bases at J, with 14 bases between the two ends. The CDR3 is 16 amino acids.